Shown below are 22 T cell receptor beta chains from a single sample sequenced in a study of cytomegalovirus exposure and HLA in healthy donors. 60 Vbeta and 13 Jbeta primers were used in PCR. Profiling relied on immunoSEQ multiplex PCR, and the TCRdb table lists in-frame clones only, not all of them. The sample consists of some 130,000 clones, about 74% of them appearing once. The sample consisted of PBMCs. These receptors came from a middle-aged man in good health and CMV-seronegative.

This rearrangement joins TRBV4-3 to TRBJ1-1; no reliable D call. Trimming took off 1 base at V and 0 bases at J, with 15 bases between the two ends. Germline V gene sequence: CDR1 LGHNA, CDR2 YSLEER. The CDR3 has 17 amino acids. The CDR3 nucleotides are TGCGCCAGCAGCCAAGTCATCCTGAGGGAGGTGAACACTGAAGCTTTCTTT. This encodes CASSQVILREVNTEAFF.

The chain uses TRBV18 and TRBJ1-1; D unresolved. Germline V gene sequence: CDR1 KGHSH, CDR2 LQKENI. The CDR3 contains 14 residues. V was shortened by 3 bases and J by 5 bases, with 13 bases between the two germline ends. The CDR3: CASSPSTGGTEAFF. CDR3 nucleotides: TGTGCCAGCTCACCTTCTACGGGAGGGACTGAAGCTTTCTTT.

The V call is TRBV6-5, the J call TRBJ2-7; 9 bases are a match to TRBD1. CDR3 length: 15 amino acids. Germline loops: CDR1 MNHEY, CDR2 SVGAGI. With V trimmed by 0 bases and J by 7 bases, 7 bases remained unmatched. As DNA, the CDR3 is TGTGCCAGCAGTTACTCGAGGACAGGGGATACTGAGCAGTACTTC. It codes for CASSYSRTGDTEQYF.

V gene TRBV4-3 combines with J gene TRBJ2-1; 9 bases agree with TRBD2. The CDR3 is made up of 18 amino acids. Germline CDR1 and CDR2: LGHNA and YSLEER. Germline trimming cut 1 base from V and 0 bases from J; bases unmatched to any gene: 7. In nucleotides, the CDR3 is TGCGCCAGCAGCCAAGGGCTAGCGGGGTCGGTCTCCTACAATGAGCAGTTCTTC. It yields the protein CASSQGLAGSVSYNEQFF.

This rearrangement joins TRBV4-3 to TRBJ2-1; unclear D gene. CDR3 length: 16 amino acids. Germline loops: CDR1 LGHNA, CDR2 YSLEER. Trimming took 0 bases from V and 6 from J, leaving 15 bases between them. CDR3 protein: CASSQDRARRSNEQFF. The DNA for the CDR3 is TGCGCCAGCAGCCAAGATCGCGCTAGGAGAAGCAATGAGCAGTTCTTC.

The chain is built from TRBV5-1 and TRBJ1-4, with D unresolved. CDR3 length: 15 residues. CDR1 is SGHRS and CDR2 is YFSETQ in the germline V gene. The germline V and J ends were trimmed by 0 bases and 5 bases, with 11 bases remaining between them. The CDR3 is CASSLAEGSNEKLFF. CDR3 nucleotide sequence: TGCGCCAGCAGCTTGGCGGAGGGTTCGAATGAAAAACTGTTTTTT.

This clone occurred a few times. The chain uses TRBV10-3 and TRBJ1-1; TRBD1 is a possible D gene (6 bases). Trimming removed 5 bases from V and 1 base from J, with 14 bases in between. From germline, CDR1 is ENHRY and CDR2 SYGVKD. The CDR3 contains 15 residues. The CDR3 loop reads CAISSTGSGNTEAFF. CDR3 bases: TGTGCCATCAGTTCAACAGGGAGCGGGAACACTGAAGCTTTCTTT.

The CDR3 loop reads CATWTGMNEQFF. The CDR3 bases are TGTGCCACCTGGACAGGGATGAATGAGCAGTTCTTC. This chain uses TRBV19 with TRBJ2-1, with TRBD1 identical over 8 bases. The ends lost 10 bases at V and 7 bases at J; junction bases unmatched: 6. The CDR3 totals 12 residues. Germline V CDR1 and CDR2: LNHDA, SQIVND (reference sequence).

The chain has TRBV5-4 and TRBJ2-3; 8 bases map to TRBD2. Unmatched junction bases numbered 5, after V lost 3 bases and J lost 2 bases. Looked up from germline, CDR1 is SGHNT and CDR2 is YYREEE (reference sequence). This CDR3 region has 15 residues. The CDR3 region has the DNA TGTGCCAGCAGCTGGGGTAGCGGGACCACAGATACGCAGTATTTT. It yields the protein CASSWGSGTTDTQYF.

The chain has TRBV7-9 and TRBJ1-1; TRBD1 aligns across 7 bases. CDR1 is SEHNR, CDR2 FQNEAQ, per germline (reference sequence). CDR3 length: 13 residues. V lost 6 bases and J lost 4; bases outside the gene matches: 5. The CDR3 DNA reads TGTGCCAGCAGGAGACAGGGCCCCACTGAAGCTTTCTTT. Amino acid sequence: CASRRQGPTEAFF.

The chain has TRBV19 and TRBJ2-5; the D is unclear. CDR3 length: 13 residues. The germline V gene has CDR1 LNHDA and CDR2 SQIVND (reference sequence). V was cut by 4 bases and J by 5 bases, with 11 bases left in between. Here the CDR3 reads CASSTLSHETQYF. CDR3 bases: TGTGCCAGTAGTACCCTTAGCCATGAGACCCAGTACTTC.

V gene TRBV6-5 combines with J gene TRBJ1-2; 9 bases match TRBD1. With V trimmed by 2 bases and J by 7 bases, 5 bases remained unmatched. The CDR3 extends over 14 amino acids. CDR1 MNHEY and CDR2 SVGAGI come from the germline V gene. CDR3 in amino acids: CASSYGTGTFGYTF. The CDR3 bases are TGTGCCAGCAGTTACGGGACAGGGACGTTTGGCTACACCTTC.

This rearrangement joins TRBV7-7 to TRBJ1-2; no reliable D call. The V gene's germline CDR1 is SSHAT and CDR2 FNYEAQ (reference sequence). V dropped 0 bases and J dropped 4 bases, with 15 bases sitting between them. The CDR3 covers 16 residues. CDR3 sequence (DNA): TGTGCCAGCAGCTTAGCGCTTAGCAGCCTCTCCTATGGCTACACCTTC. This translates into CASSLALSSLSYGYTF.

This sequence joins TRBV6-4 and TRBJ2-1; 9 bases match TRBD1. CDR1 and CDR2 (germline): MRHNA, SNTAGT. CDR3 length: 14 residues. The J segment lost 8 bases and the V segment lost 7 bases, leaving 9 bases of the junction unmatched. CDR3 residues: CASKPGQGEDEQFF. The CDR3, as DNA: TGTGCCAGCAAGCCGGGACAGGGTGAGGATGAGCAGTTCTTC.

The chain uses TRBV6-1 and TRBJ1-2; TRBD1 matches 10 bases. CDR1 is MNHNS and CDR2 is SASEGT in the germline V gene. This CDR3 contains 15 residues. The J segment lost 8 bases and the V segment lost 6 bases, leaving 12 bases of the junction unmatched. CDR3 loop: CASRPTGQGWTGYTF. In nucleotides, the CDR3 is TGTGCCAGCAGGCCAACGGGACAGGGGTGGACGGGCTACACCTTC.

The chain combines TRBV5-1 with TRBJ1-2, with D hard to call. The CDR3 totals 14 residues. CDR1 and CDR2 (germline): SGHRS, YFSETQ. Trimming took 0 bases from V and 0 from J, leaving 6 bases between them. CDR3 DNA: TGCGCCAGCAGCTTGGGTGAGGCTAACTATGGCTACACCTTC. Its protein is CASSLGEANYGYTF.

The chain employs TRBV30 and TRBJ1-2; D is perhaps TRBD1 (5 bases). This CDR3 is 14 amino acids long. V lost 0 bases and J 7 bases, leaving 15 bases between the germline ends. Germline V gives CDR1 GTSNPN, CDR2 SVGIG (reference sequence). DNA for the CDR3: TGTGCCTGGAGTGTAGCGTGGGGACTACGTGGCTACACCTTC. As protein: CAWSVAWGLRGYTF.

The chain is built from TRBV18 and TRBJ2-7; tentatively, D is TRBD2 (6 bases). The germline gives CDR1 KGHSH, CDR2 LQKENI. V shed 0 bases and J shed 3 bases, with 12 bases lying between them. The CDR3 has 15 amino acids. The chain's CDR3 is CASSPPGGESYEQYF. The CDR3 DNA follows: TGTGCCAGCTCACCACCCGGGGGTGAAAGCTACGAGCAGTACTTC.

The rearrangement links TRBV6-5 to TRBJ2-7; 9 bases align to TRBD1. The CDR3 spans 14 residues. Germline values: CDR1 MNHEY, CDR2 SVGAGI. Unmatched junction bases numbered 5, after V lost 6 bases and J lost 2 bases. CDR3 loop: CASSPGQGAYEQYF. DNA of the CDR3: TGTGCCAGCAGCCCGGGACAGGGCGCCTACGAGCAGTACTTC.

In its sample, this clone was seen a few times. This chain joins TRBV4-3 and TRBJ1-4; 7 bases map to TRBD1. Germline V CDR1 and CDR2: LGHNA, YSLEER. V was clipped by 0 bases and J by 7 bases; unmatched bases: 17. This CDR3 comprises 19 residues. CDR3 sequence: CASSQDLSRQGDAFEKLFF. As DNA, the CDR3 is TGCGCCAGCAGCCAAGATCTGTCGCGGCAGGGGGACGCATTTGAAAAACTGTTTTTT.

This chain uses TRBV21-1 with TRBJ2-5; the table's TRBD1 call for D was not verified on the DNA. TRBV21-1 is given as a pseudogene. The CDR3 is made up of 16 amino acids. The CDR3 loop reads CASTPDTDDGQETQYF. The DNA of the CDR3 is TGTGCCAGCACCCCGGACACGGACGATGGCCAGGAGACCCAGTACTTC.

The chain recombines TRBV5-4 with TRBJ2-5, with TRBD2 identical over 9 bases. J was trimmed by 4 bases and V by 4 bases; bases with no gene match: 8. In germline, CDR1 is SGHNT, CDR2 YYREEE (reference sequence). This CDR3 spans 15 amino acids. CDR3 sequence reads: CASSPTVREGETQYF. As DNA, the CDR3 is TGTGCCAGCAGCCCCACCGTGCGGGAGGGAGAGACCCAGTACTTC.